The 27 T cell receptor beta chains presented below share a single source sample, sequenced in a study of OX40 agonist ivuxolimab in advanced cancers. Libraries were prepared by immunoSEQ multiplex PCR; TCRdb keeps only in-frame clonotypes and omits some of them. The sample holds about 34,000 clones, approximately 80% seen once. The sequencing used CD4+ or CD8+ T cells sorted from blood, collected in a trial of the OX40 agonist ivuxolimab. The receptors here all came from an adult with an advanced solid tumor such as melanoma, head and neck, liver or kidney cancer.

This clone is a singleton in its sample. The gene calls are TRBV19 and TRBJ2-1; D ambiguous. The CDR3 totals 15 residues. Deletions cut 1 base from V and 0 bases from J, with 7 bases between. Germline-derived CDR1 and CDR2 are LNHDA and SQIVND (reference sequence). CDR3 sequence: CASSIVRSSYNEQFF. The CDR3 DNA is TGTGCCAGTAGTATAGTCAGAAGCTCCTACAATGAGCAGTTCTTC.

This clone was detected only a few times. The chain employs TRBV6-1 and TRBJ1-6; 7 bases are shared with TRBD1. Trimming cost V 1 base and J 6 bases; bases outside gene matches: 0. CDR1 and CDR2 from the germline V gene are MNHNS and SASEGT. The CDR3 loop spans 14 amino acids. The CDR3 sequence is CASSEGQGNSPLHF. In DNA, the CDR3 is TGTGCCAGCAGTGAAGGACAGGGTAATTCACCCCTCCACTTT.

This chain links TRBV6-7 with TRBJ2-2, with 7 bases fitting TRBD1. TRBV6-7 is noted as an ORF with a role that remains uncertain. The junction had 12 bases not matched to a gene; V was cut back by 5 bases and J by 3 bases. The CDR3 extends over 17 amino acids. The CDR3 is CASSPGQNGTDTGELFF. CDR3 bases: TGTGCCAGCAGTCCCGGCCAAAACGGGACAGACACCGGGGAGCTGTTTTTT.

The rearrangement links TRBV5-1 to TRBJ2-2, with 9 bases identical to TRBD2. The CDR3 covers 15 residues. V dropped 0 bases and J dropped 6; count of bases not matched to a gene: 3. Germline assignment: CDR1 SGHRS and CDR2 YFSETQ. CDR3 loop: CASSLAGLAAGELFF. The CDR3 DNA reads as TGCGCCAGCAGCTTGGCGGGACTAGCCGCCGGGGAGCTGTTTTTT.

The V and J genes are TRBV11-3 and TRBJ2-5; weak D call: TRBD2 (6 bases). Germline loops: CDR1 SGHNT, CDR2 YENEEA. V gave up 2 bases and J gave up 1 base, with 8 bases separating them. This CDR3 is 14 amino acids long. DNA for the CDR3: TGTGCCAGCAGCTTATACGGGGGCCAAGAGACCCAGTACTTC. This gives the protein CASSLYGGQETQYF.

This rearrangement joins TRBV7-2 to TRBJ2-6, with no clear D. The CDR3 sequence is 17 residues long. Between the trimmed V and J ends, which lost 3 bases and 0 bases, there was a span of 12 bases. Germline CDR1 reads SGHTA; CDR2 reads FQGNSA. The CDR3 is CASSFGPQSSGANVLTF. The CDR3 DNA sequence: TGTGCCAGCAGCTTTGGCCCTCAGTCCTCTGGGGCCAACGTCCTGACTTTC. Filled out from reference TRBV7-2 and TRBJ2-6, the complete variable domain reads GAGVSQSPSNKVTEKGKDVELRCDPISGHTALYWYRQSLGQGLEFLIYFQGNSAPDKSGLPSDRFSAERTGGSVSTLTIQRTQQEDSAVYLCASSFGPQSSGANVLTFGAGSRLTVL.

The rearrangement joins TRBV5-6 to TRBJ1-5; D is ambiguous. Germline V gene data show CDR1 as SGHDT and CDR2 as YYEEEE. V lost 3 bases and J lost 0, with 1 base in between. This CDR3 is 12 amino acids long. CDR3 sequence reads: CASSYSNQPQHF. As DNA, the CDR3 is TGTGCCAGCAGCTATAGCAATCAGCCCCAGCATTTT.

V usage is TRBV5-1 and J usage is TRBJ1-1; 7 bases align to TRBD1. The V and J ends lost 3 bases and 8 bases, in that order; junction bases with no gene match: 10. CDR3 length: 14 amino acids. Germline CDR1 and CDR2: SGHRS and YFSETQ. The CDR3 is CASSSGGQVREAFF. The CDR3 nucleotides read TGCGCCAGCAGCTCAGGGGGGCAGGTGAGGGAAGCTTTCTTT. Full variable domain (remainder filled in from reference TRBV5-1 and TRBJ1-1): KAGVTQTPRYLIKTRGQQVTLSCSPISGHRSVSWYQQTPGQGLQFLFEYFSETQRNKGNFPGRFSGRQFSNSRSEMNVSTLELGDSALYLCASSSGGQVREAFFGQGTRLTVV.

CDR3 DNA: TGTGCCAGCAGCTTTATTCCGGGACAGGGTTCTTATGAAAAACTGTTTTTT. Protein: CASSFIPGQGSYEKLFF. V usage is TRBV5-6 and J usage is TRBJ1-4, with 9 bases that match TRBD1. The V segment lost 2 bases and the J segment 6 bases; nucleotides outside the gene matches: 11. The CDR3 covers 17 residues. Germline V gives CDR1 SGHDT, CDR2 YYEEEE.

V is TRBV20-1 and J is TRBJ2-3; no firm D call. The CDR3 has 11 amino acids. Trimming took off 6 bases at V and 5 bases at J, with 9 bases between the two ends. The germline V gene has CDR1 DFQATT and CDR2 SNEGSKA (reference sequence). Here the CDR3 reads CSAENLDTQYF. Written as DNA, the CDR3 is TGCAGTGCCGAAAACCTAGATACGCAGTATTTT.

The rearrangement uses TRBV11-2 and TRBJ2-3; a possible D gene is TRBD2 (6 bases). There are 14 residues in the CDR3. The V end lost 7 bases, the J end lost 4 bases, and 15 bases lay between the germline ends. CDR1 and CDR2 (germline): SGHAT, FQNNGV. CDR3 region: CASNLRGSADTQYF. For the CDR3, the DNA is TGTGCCAGCAACCTACGGGGGAGCGCAGATACGCAGTATTTT.

V gene TRBV18 combines with J gene TRBJ2-7; 7 bases fit TRBD1. Germline V gene sequence: CDR1 KGHSH, CDR2 LQKENI. V lost 4 bases and J lost 4; bases outside the gene matches: 7. The CDR3 loop spans 14 amino acids. This chain's CDR3 is CASSLPGQQYEQYF. CDR3 bases: TGTGCCAGCTCACTCCCGGGACAGCAATACGAGCAGTACTTC.

This chain uses TRBV15 with TRBJ1-1; perhaps TRBD1 as D (6 bases). Germline V gene lookup returns CDR1 LNHNV and CDR2 YYDKDF (reference sequence). Trimming left V 0 bases short and J 7 bases short, with 18 bases between. This CDR3 has 16 residues. The CDR3 spells CATSRDSTGARNEAFF. The CDR3 DNA reads TGTGCCACCAGCAGAGATAGTACGGGGGCGAGGAATGAAGCTTTCTTT.

The V gene is TRBV19, the J gene TRBJ1-2, with D unresolved. The CDR3 loop spans 13 amino acids. With 6 bases removed from V and 4 bases from J, the gap between germline ends came to 12 bases. The germline V gene has CDR1 LNHDA and CDR2 SQIVND (reference sequence). The CDR3 here is CASSLRGFYGYTF. In nucleotides, the CDR3 is TGTGCCAGTAGCCTCAGAGGCTTCTATGGCTACACCTTC.

The V and J genes are TRBV7-3 and TRBJ1-6, with D tentatively TRBD1 (6 bases). CDR1 SGHTA and CDR2 FQGTGA come from the germline V gene. The CDR3 has 15 amino acids. V lost 3 bases, J lost 9 bases, and 15 bases lay in between. CDR3 nucleotide sequence: TGTGCCAGCAGCTTGCTATCTGGGGGGCCTTCACCCCTCCACTTT. Translation: CASSLLSGGPSPLHF.

The rearrangement uses TRBV2 and TRBJ2-5; TRBD1 matches at 9 bases. Germline CDR1 and CDR2: SNHLY and FYNNEI. This CDR3 region has 15 residues. V was pared by 7 bases and J by 5 bases, with 11 bases of the junction left unmatched. CDR3 DNA sequence: TGTGCCAGCAAGATACAGGGGGCCCCCTGGGAGACCCAGTACTTC. Translation: CASKIQGAPWETQYF.

The chain uses TRBV2 and TRBJ1-1; possible D gene TRBD1, 5 bases. Trimming stripped 4 bases from V and 1 base from J, with 19 bases between. CDR3 length: 17 amino acids. The germline CDR1 and CDR2 sequences are SNHLY and FYNNEI. CDR3 protein: CASSGGSSRYGNTEAFF. CDR3 DNA: TGTGCCAGCAGTGGGGGGAGCTCGCGGTATGGGAACACTGAAGCTTTCTTT.

V gene TRBV4-2 combines with J gene TRBJ1-2, with D unresolved. In germline, CDR1 is LGHNA, CDR2 YNFKEQ. Trimming pared 1 base from V and 5 bases from J, leaving 11 bases between. This CDR3 is built from 14 residues. CDR3 nucleotides: TGTGCCAGCAGCCAAGGGGTGGAGGGTTATGGCTACACCTTC. Translating gives CASSQGVEGYGYTF.

This sequence joins TRBV5-1 and TRBJ2-2; D call uncertain. The CDR3 is made up of 14 amino acids. Deletions cut 1 base from V and 0 bases from J, with 4 bases between. Germline V CDR1 and CDR2: SGHRS, YFSETQ. This chain's CDR3 is CASSLKSNTGELFF. CDR3 in DNA: TGCGCCAGCAGCTTGAAATCGAACACCGGGGAGCTGTTTTTT.

The chain carries TRBV19 and TRBJ1-1, with a possible D match to TRBD1 (6 bases). The V end lost 8 bases, the J end lost 3 bases, and 13 bases lay between the germline ends. The CDR3 spans 13 residues. Germline V gives CDR1 LNHDA, CDR2 SQIVND (reference sequence). CDR3 region: CASHEQGDTEAFF. In DNA form, the CDR3 reads TGTGCCAGTCACGAACAGGGTGACACTGAAGCTTTCTTT.

The V call is TRBV11-2, the J call TRBJ2-5; TRBD2 is a possible D gene (6 bases). There are 17 residues in the CDR3. Germline CDR1 reads SGHAT; CDR2 reads FQNNGV. V shed 3 bases and J shed 5 bases, with 22 bases lying between them. The CDR3 DNA reads TGTGCCAGCAGCTTCCTTACCGGGGGTAACCGGGGGGAGACCCAGTACTTC. This encodes CASSFLTGGNRGETQYF.

The V gene is TRBV5-1, the J gene TRBJ1-1; TRBD1 matches 9 bases. V lost 1 base to trimming and J lost 2 bases; unmatched junction nucleotides: 6. The V gene's germline CDR1 is SGHRS and CDR2 YFSETQ. The CDR3 runs to 16 residues. The CDR3 nucleotides are TGCGCCAGCAGCTTGTTCACAGGGGGCTTAAACACTGAAGCTTTCTTT. Amino acid sequence: CASSLFTGGLNTEAFF.

The genes are TRBV5-4 and TRBJ1-6; D is undetermined. V lost 1 base, J lost 5 bases, and 7 bases lay in between. The CDR3 consists of 14 residues. CDR1 and CDR2 (germline): SGHNT, YYREEE (reference sequence). The CDR3 reads CASSLTVNNSPLHF. CDR3 coding DNA: TGTGCCAGCAGCTTGACAGTGAATAATTCACCCCTCCACTTT.

V is TRBV28 and J is TRBJ2-3; TRBD2 matches 10 bases. CDR1 MDHEN and CDR2 SYDVKM come from the germline V gene. This CDR3 is built from 14 residues. Losses at the gene ends were 6 bases for V and 4 bases for J; bases not matched to a gene: 4. The CDR3: CASSSSGGADTQYF. In DNA form, the CDR3 reads TGTGCCAGCAGCTCCAGCGGGGGGGCAGATACGCAGTATTTT.

The V and J genes are TRBV10-3 and TRBJ2-2; D is ambiguous. Germline CDR1 and CDR2: ENHRY and SYGVKD. This CDR3 comprises 16 residues. The germline V and J ends were trimmed by 0 bases and 1 base, with 9 bases remaining between them. The CDR3 nucleotides are TGTGCCATCAGTGAGTCCTTGTCGAGGAACACCGGGGAGCTGTTTTTT. Encoded protein: CAISESLSRNTGELFF.

This sequence joins TRBV27 and TRBJ2-3, with TRBD2 matching 13 bases. Trimming at V came to 5 bases and at J to 2 bases, leaving 7 bases not matched to a gene. Looked up from germline, CDR1 is MNHEY and CDR2 is SMNVEV (reference sequence). This CDR3 has 17 amino acids. Here the CDR3 reads CASSDPGLAGYTDTQYF. The CDR3 DNA is TGTGCCAGCAGTGACCCGGGACTAGCGGGGTACACAGATACGCAGTATTTT.

J is TRBJ2-3 and V is TRBV7-6, with D possibly being TRBD2 (5 bases). With 3 bases removed from V and 2 bases from J, the gap between germline ends came to 12 bases. CDR3 size: 15 residues. Germline V gives CDR1 SGHVS, CDR2 FNYEAQ. The CDR3 loop reads CASSLGVGSTDTQYF. CDR3 sequence (DNA): TGTGCCAGCAGCTTGGGAGTCGGTTCCACAGATACGCAGTATTTT. The full variable domain, in which reference TRBV7-6 and TRBJ2-3 provide the parts outside the CDR3, is GAGVSQSPRYKVTKRGQDVALRCDPISGHVSLYWYRQALGQGPEFLTYFNYEAQQDKSGLPNDRFSAERPEGSISTLTIQRTEQRDSAMYRCASSLGVGSTDTQYFGPGTRLTVL.